The 23 T cell receptor beta chains presented below share a single source sample, sequenced in a study of blood T cell repertoires in COVID-19. Repertoires were generated with immunoSEQ multiplex PCR, while TCRdb's copy carries only in-frame clones and drops some. The sample has about 130,000 clones; 85% to 90% are singletons. The specimen was peripheral blood. The receptors here all came from a man aged 70-80 years with active COVID-19.

The CDR3, as DNA: TGTGCCAGCAGCCCTAAAGCGGGAGGTTCCTACGAGCAGTACTTC. This sequence encodes CASSPKAGGSYEQYF. The chain is built from TRBV7-3 and TRBJ2-7; 9 nucleotides match TRBD2. The V segment lost 5 bases and the J segment 1 base; nucleotides outside the gene matches: 6. The CDR3 consists of 15 residues. The germline gives CDR1 SGHTA, CDR2 FQGTGA.

This clone was seen once. The chain carries TRBV7-3 and TRBJ2-4; tentatively, D is TRBD2 (5 bases). The germline V and J ends were trimmed by 4 bases and 7 bases, with 17 bases remaining between them. CDR1 is SGHTA, CDR2 FQGTGA, per germline. This CDR3 is built from 15 residues. As DNA, the CDR3 is TGTGCCAGCAGCTGGGGTCCGGGGTACGAGAACATTCAGTACTTC. This gives the protein CASSWGPGYENIQYF.

The gene calls are TRBV7-9 and TRBJ2-5; 8 bases fit TRBD2. Trimming at V came to 5 bases and at J to 5 bases, leaving 7 bases not matched to a gene. Per germline, CDR1 SEHNR and CDR2 FQNEAQ (reference sequence). This CDR3 contains 14 residues. CDR3 residues: CASSPRGGTETQYF. The CDR3 region has the DNA TGTGCCAGCAGCCCCCGGGGGGGGACGGAGACCCAGTACTTC. The full variable domain, completed using reference TRBV7-9 and TRBJ2-5, is DTGVSQNPRHKITKRGQNVTFRCDPISEHNRLYWYRQTLGQGPEFLTYFQNEAQLEKSRLLSDRFSAERPKGSFSTLEIQRTEQGDSAMYLCASSPRGGTETQYFGPGTRLLVL.

This chain joins TRBV5-4 and TRBJ1-1; the D gene is possibly TRBD1 (5 bases). This CDR3 contains 14 residues. Germline CDR1 and CDR2: SGHNT and YYREEE (reference sequence). Deletions cut 0 bases from V and 0 bases from J, with 6 bases between. In DNA, the CDR3 is TGTGCCAGCAGCTTGGGGGGCCTGAACACTGAAGCTTTCTTT. Amino acids: CASSLGGLNTEAFF.

The rearrangement uses TRBV11-2 and TRBJ1-6; D remains ambiguous. The germline gives CDR1 SGHAT, CDR2 FQNNGV. The CDR3 extends over 12 amino acids. V was shortened by 3 bases and J by 6 bases, with 3 bases between the two germline ends. The CDR3 DNA follows: TGTGCCAGCAGCTTTAGTAATTCACCCCTCCACTTT. The encoded protein is CASSFSNSPLHF.

This clone was counted a single time. This CDR3 reads CASSQDQAGREQYF. CDR3 in DNA: TGTGCCAGCAGCCAAGATCAGGCAGGTCGCGAGCAGTACTTC. The rearrangement uses TRBV3-1 (or the pseudogene TRBV3-2) and TRBJ2-7; no clear D. Germline CDR1 and CDR2: LGHDT and YNNKEL (reference sequence). This CDR3 is 14 amino acids long. Trimming cost V 0 bases and J 6 bases, with 12 bases left between them.

V gene TRBV7-9 combines with J gene TRBJ2-7; TRBD2 agrees at 7 bases. The CDR3 is 14 amino acids. CDR1 is SEHNR, CDR2 FQNEAQ, per germline (reference sequence). V trimming: 5 bases; J trimming: 1 base; junction bases outside the gene matches: 5. The CDR3 here is CASSMGLKSYEQYF. The CDR3 DNA reads as TGTGCCAGCAGCATGGGACTAAAGTCCTACGAGCAGTACTTC.

The chain has TRBV7-2 and TRBJ2-7; 14 bases map to TRBD2. Germline values: CDR1 SGHTA, CDR2 FQGNSA. Trimming at V came to 5 bases and at J to 1 base, leaving 7 bases not matched to a gene. CDR3 size: 17 residues. This CDR3 reads CASSLGLAGVSSYEQYF. The CDR3 DNA reads as TGTGCCAGCAGCCTGGGACTAGCGGGAGTATCGTCCTACGAGCAGTACTTC.

The chain employs TRBV5-1 and TRBJ1-4; TRBD1 matches 7 bases. Germline V gene sequence: CDR1 SGHRS, CDR2 YFSETQ. Trimming cost V 0 bases and J 8 bases; bases outside gene matches: 7. This CDR3 comprises 15 residues. Here the CDR3 reads CASSLEGGSWEKLFF. Here the CDR3 DNA reads TGCGCCAGCAGCTTGGAAGGGGGCTCGTGGGAAAAACTGTTTTTT.

The rearrangement links TRBV9 to TRBJ2-1; 9 positions match TRBD2. V gave up 1 base and J gave up 8 bases; unmatched junction bases: 10. The CDR3 sequence is 16 residues long. In germline, CDR1 is SGDLS, CDR2 YYNGEE. CDR3 bases: TGTGCCAGCAGCGTAAGTCCTAGCGGGAATCAGGATGAGCAGTTCTTC. It translates to CASSVSPSGNQDEQFF.

The CDR3 coding sequence is TGTGCCAGCAGTCTTATCCCCGGGACTAGCTCCTACGAGCAGTACTTC. It yields the protein CASSLIPGTSSYEQYF. This rearrangement joins TRBV11-2 to TRBJ2-7; 8 bases line up with TRBD2. Trimming at V came to 6 bases and at J to 0 bases, leaving 10 bases not matched to a gene. This CDR3 is built from 16 residues. In germline, CDR1 is SGHAT, CDR2 FQNNGV.

This rearrangement joins TRBV27 to TRBJ2-2, with TRBD2 identical over 7 bases. The V and J ends lost 5 bases and 7 bases, in that order; junction bases with no gene match: 16. Germline V CDR1 and CDR2: MNHEY, SMNVEV (reference sequence). CDR3 length: 17 residues. The CDR3 reads CASSPRGGGEIGGELFF. The CDR3 DNA is TGTGCCAGCAGTCCCCGTGGGGGAGGGGAAATCGGCGGGGAGCTGTTTTTT.

In this sample, this clone turned up a few times. V usage is TRBV10-1 and J usage is TRBJ2-1, with TRBD2 identical over 11 bases. This CDR3 region has 15 residues. Germline V gene sequence: CDR1 WNHNN, CDR2 SYGVQD (reference sequence). After removal of 5 bases from V and 6 bases from J, the junction contained 6 bases not matched to a gene. The chain's CDR3 is CASSRGGLAVNEQFF. CDR3 bases: TGCGCCAGCAGTCGAGGGGGACTAGCGGTCAATGAGCAGTTCTTC.

This rearrangement joins TRBV27 to TRBJ2-3; TRBD2 agrees at 7 bases. J gave up 7 bases and V 0 bases, and 4 bases lay outside the gene matches. CDR1 and CDR2 (germline): MNHEY, SMNVEV (reference sequence). The CDR3 contains 14 residues. The CDR3 nucleotides are TGTGCCAGCAGTTTATCCGAGCGGGGTTATACGCAGTATTTT. It encodes CASSLSERGYTQYF.

This clone occurred a few times. CDR3 loop: CASSSIRQAYNEQFF. As DNA, the CDR3 is TGTGCCAGCAGCTCTATTAGACAGGCCTACAATGAGCAGTTCTTC. V is TRBV11-2 and J is TRBJ2-1, with a weak D call TRBD1 (6 bases). V was clipped by 4 bases and J by 2 bases, with 12 bases between them. Germline V CDR1 and CDR2: SGHAT, FQNNGV. This CDR3 region has 15 residues.

This clone was seen a handful of times. The chain joins TRBV7-3 to TRBJ2-2; TRBD2 might be the D (5 bases). The CDR3 is made up of 17 amino acids. Trimming cost V 0 bases and J 2 bases, with 13 bases left between them. CDR1 and CDR2 (germline): SGHTA, FQGTGA. The CDR3 is CASSLTGGRSNTGELFF. Written as DNA, the CDR3 is TGTGCCAGCAGCTTAACGGGTGGGAGAAGCAACACCGGGGAGCTGTTTTTT.

The V and J genes are TRBV7-2 and TRBJ2-7; 12 nucleotides match TRBD2. V lost 4 bases and J lost 4; bases outside the gene matches: 2. The V gene's germline CDR1 is SGHTA and CDR2 FQGNSA. This CDR3 spans 14 amino acids. The CDR3 nucleotides are TGTGCCAGCAGCTCGACTAGCGGGAGTTACGAGCAGTACTTC. Its protein product is CASSSTSGSYEQYF.

The rearrangement joins TRBV4-1 to TRBJ2-3, with a possible D match to TRBD2 (6 bases). CDR3 size: 15 residues. CDR1 MGHRA and CDR2 YSYEKL come from the germline V gene. Trimming stripped 3 bases from V and 2 bases from J, with 12 bases between. Written as DNA, the CDR3 is TGCGCCAGCAGCCAGCGGGAACCCCCCACAGATACGCAGTATTTT. This gives the protein CASSQREPPTDTQYF.

This chain connects TRBV11-3 to TRBJ2-7; TRBD1 is a possible D gene (5 bases). This CDR3 spans 13 amino acids. The V gene's germline CDR1 is SGHNT and CDR2 YENEEA. V was clipped by 3 bases and J by 4 bases, with 10 bases between them. CDR3 loop: CASSFQAGYEQYF. The CDR3 bases are TGTGCCAGCAGCTTTCAGGCAGGGTACGAGCAGTACTTC.

The sample holds a few counts of this clone. V usage is TRBV4-1 and J usage is TRBJ1-6; TRBD1 is a possible D gene (6 bases). Germline V gene data show CDR1 as MGHRA and CDR2 as YSYEKL. This CDR3 comprises 16 residues. V was pared by 0 bases and J by 3 bases, with 9 bases between. The CDR3 sequence is CASSQDGQHYNSPLHF. The CDR3, as DNA: TGCGCCAGCAGCCAAGATGGACAGCACTATAATTCACCCCTCCACTTT.

The chain uses TRBV19 and TRBJ2-7, with 11 positions matching TRBD2. Trimming took 3 bases from V and 3 from J; bases not matched to a gene: 7. Germline CDR1 reads LNHDA; CDR2 reads SQIVND (reference sequence). This CDR3 region has 16 residues. The CDR3 loop reads CASSIGPGLAVYEQYF. The CDR3 DNA follows: TGTGCCAGTAGTATTGGTCCGGGACTAGCGGTCTACGAGCAGTACTTC.

The chain couples TRBV19 to TRBJ1-1; 11 bases fit TRBD1. The ends lost 3 bases at V and 9 bases at J; junction bases unmatched: 3. The CDR3 is made up of 13 amino acids. Germline-derived CDR1 and CDR2 are LNHDA and SQIVND (reference sequence). CDR3 in amino acids: CASSMDRGRKAFF. DNA for the CDR3: TGTGCCAGTAGTATGGACAGGGGGCGGAAAGCTTTCTTT.

The sample holds a few counts of this clone. The rearrangement links TRBV2 to TRBJ1-2, with 10 bases matching TRBD1. Germline V CDR1 and CDR2: SNHLY, FYNNEI. There are 14 residues in the CDR3. J gave up 8 bases and V 5 bases, and 8 bases lay outside the gene matches. The CDR3, as DNA: TGTGCCAGCAGTAGGGGACAGGGGCTAGGCGGCTACACCTTC. It codes for CASSRGQGLGGYTF.